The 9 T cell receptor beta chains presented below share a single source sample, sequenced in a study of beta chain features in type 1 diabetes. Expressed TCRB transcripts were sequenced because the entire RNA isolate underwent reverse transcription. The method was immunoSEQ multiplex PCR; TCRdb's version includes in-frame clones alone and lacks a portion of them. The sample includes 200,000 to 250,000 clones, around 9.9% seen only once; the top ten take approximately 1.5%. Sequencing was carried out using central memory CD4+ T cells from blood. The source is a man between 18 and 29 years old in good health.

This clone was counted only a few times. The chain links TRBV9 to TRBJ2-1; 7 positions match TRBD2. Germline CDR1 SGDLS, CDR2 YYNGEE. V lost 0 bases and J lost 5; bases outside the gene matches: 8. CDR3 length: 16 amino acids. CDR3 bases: TGTGCCAGCAGCGTAGTGGCTAGCGGTTTTGACAATGAGCAGTTCTTC. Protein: CASSVVASGFDNEQFF. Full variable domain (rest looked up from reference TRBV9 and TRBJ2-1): DSGVTQTPKHLITATGQRVTLRCSPRSGDLSVYWYQQSLDQGLQFLIQYYNGEERAKGNILERFSAQQFPDLHSELNLSSLELGDSALYFCASSVVASGFDNEQFFGPGTRLTVL.

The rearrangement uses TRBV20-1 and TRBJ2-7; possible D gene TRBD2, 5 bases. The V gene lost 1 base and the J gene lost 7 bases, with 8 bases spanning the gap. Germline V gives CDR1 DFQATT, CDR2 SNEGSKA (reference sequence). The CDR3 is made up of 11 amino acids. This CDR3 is CSARGEREQYF. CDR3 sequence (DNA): TGCAGTGCTAGAGGGGAGAGGGAGCAGTACTTC.

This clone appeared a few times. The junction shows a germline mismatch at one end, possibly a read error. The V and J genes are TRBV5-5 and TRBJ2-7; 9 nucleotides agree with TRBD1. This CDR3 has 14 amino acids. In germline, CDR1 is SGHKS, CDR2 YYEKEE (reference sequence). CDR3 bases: TGTGCCAGCAGCTTGGAAAGTGGACAGGGGCCGCTCCGCTTC. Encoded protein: CASSLESGQGPLRF.

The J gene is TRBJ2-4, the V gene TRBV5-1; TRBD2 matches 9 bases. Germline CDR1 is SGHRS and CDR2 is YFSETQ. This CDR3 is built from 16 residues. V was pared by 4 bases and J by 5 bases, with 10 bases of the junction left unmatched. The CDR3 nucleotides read TGCGCCAGCAGCCCGGGTTGGGGCGGGAGGGAAAACATTCAGTACTTC. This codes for CASSPGWGGRENIQYF.

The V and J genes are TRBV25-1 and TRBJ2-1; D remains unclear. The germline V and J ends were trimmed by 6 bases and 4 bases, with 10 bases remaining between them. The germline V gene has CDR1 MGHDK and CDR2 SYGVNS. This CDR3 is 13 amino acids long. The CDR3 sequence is CASSSGTYNEQFF. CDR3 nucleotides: TGTGCCAGCAGCTCAGGCACATACAATGAGCAGTTCTTC.

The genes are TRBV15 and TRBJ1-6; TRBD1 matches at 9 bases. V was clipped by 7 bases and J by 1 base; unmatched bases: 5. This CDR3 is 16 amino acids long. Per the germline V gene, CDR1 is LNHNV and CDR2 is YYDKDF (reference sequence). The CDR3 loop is CATKGDRGSYNSPLHF. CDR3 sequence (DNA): TGTGCCACCAAGGGCGACAGGGGGTCCTATAATTCACCCCTCCACTTT.

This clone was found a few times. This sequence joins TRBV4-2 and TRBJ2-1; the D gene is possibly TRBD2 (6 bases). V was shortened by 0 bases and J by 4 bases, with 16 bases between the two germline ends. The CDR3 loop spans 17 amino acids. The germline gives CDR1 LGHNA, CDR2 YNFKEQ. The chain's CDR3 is CASSQDRQRGVYNEQFF. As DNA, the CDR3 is TGTGCCAGCAGCCAAGATCGTCAGCGCGGGGTATACAATGAGCAGTTCTTC.

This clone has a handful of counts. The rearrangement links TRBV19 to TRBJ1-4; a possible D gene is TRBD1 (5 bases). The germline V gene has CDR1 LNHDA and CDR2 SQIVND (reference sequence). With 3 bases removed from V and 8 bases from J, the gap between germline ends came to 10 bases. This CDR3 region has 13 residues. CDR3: CASSIEDNEKLFF. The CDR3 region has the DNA TGTGCCAGTAGTATCGAGGACAACGAAAAACTGTTTTTT.

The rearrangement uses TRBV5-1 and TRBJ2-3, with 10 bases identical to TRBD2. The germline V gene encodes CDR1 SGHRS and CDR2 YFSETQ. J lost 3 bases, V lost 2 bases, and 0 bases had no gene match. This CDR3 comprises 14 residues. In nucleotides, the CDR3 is TGCGCCAGCAGCTTTAGCGGGAGGACAGATACGCAGTATTTT. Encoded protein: CASSFSGRTDTQYF.